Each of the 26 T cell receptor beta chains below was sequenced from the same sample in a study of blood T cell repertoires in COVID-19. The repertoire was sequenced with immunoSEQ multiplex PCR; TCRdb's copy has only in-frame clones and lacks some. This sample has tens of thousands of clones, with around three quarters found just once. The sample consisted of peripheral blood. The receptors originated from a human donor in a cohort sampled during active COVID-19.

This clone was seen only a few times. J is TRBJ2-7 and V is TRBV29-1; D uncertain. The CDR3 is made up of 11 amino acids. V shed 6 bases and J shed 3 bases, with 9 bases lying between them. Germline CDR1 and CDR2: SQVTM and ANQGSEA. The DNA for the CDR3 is TGCAGCGTCGCCACCTACTACGAGCAGTACTTC. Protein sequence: CSVATYYEQYF.

The DNA of the CDR3 is TGTGCCAGCAGCTTGGGACCGGGAGGTCAACAAGAGACCCAGTACTTC. Translation: CASSLGPGGQQETQYF. The rearrangement links TRBV7-9 to TRBJ2-5, with 7 bases fitting TRBD2. CDR1 is SEHNR, CDR2 FQNEAQ, per germline (reference sequence). CDR3 size: 16 residues. V trimming: 3 bases; J trimming: 2 bases; junction bases outside the gene matches: 9.

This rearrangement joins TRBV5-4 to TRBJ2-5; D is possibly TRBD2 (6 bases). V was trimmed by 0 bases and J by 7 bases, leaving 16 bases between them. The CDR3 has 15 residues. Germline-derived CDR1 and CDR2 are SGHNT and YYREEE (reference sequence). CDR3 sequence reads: CASSLDGSGVGTQYF. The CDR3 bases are TGTGCCAGCAGCTTGGACGGGAGTGGGGTAGGGACCCAGTACTTC. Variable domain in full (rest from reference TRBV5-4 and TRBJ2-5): ETGVTQSPTHLIKTRGQQVTLRCSSQSGHNTVSWYQQALGQGPQFIFQYYREEENGRGNFPPRFSGLQFPNYSSELNVNALELDDSALYLCASSLDGSGVGTQYFGPGTRLLVL.

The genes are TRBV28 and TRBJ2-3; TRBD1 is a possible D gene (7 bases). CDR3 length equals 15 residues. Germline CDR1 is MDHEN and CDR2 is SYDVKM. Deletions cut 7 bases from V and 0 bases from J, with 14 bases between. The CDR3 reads CASTRRDSSTDTQYF. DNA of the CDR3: TGTGCCAGCACCCGGCGGGACAGTAGCACAGATACGCAGTATTTT.

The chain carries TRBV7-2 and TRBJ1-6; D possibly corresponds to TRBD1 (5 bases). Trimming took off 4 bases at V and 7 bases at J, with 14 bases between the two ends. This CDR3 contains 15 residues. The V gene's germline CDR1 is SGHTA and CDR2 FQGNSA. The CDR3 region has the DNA TGTGCCAGCAGCTCGGGAGGGGTACCGAATTCACCCCTCCACTTT. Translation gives CASSSGGVPNSPLHF.

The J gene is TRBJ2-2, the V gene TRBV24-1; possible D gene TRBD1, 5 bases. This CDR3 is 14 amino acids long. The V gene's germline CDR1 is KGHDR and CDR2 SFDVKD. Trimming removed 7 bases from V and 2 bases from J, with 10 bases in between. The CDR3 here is CATRQTDNTGELFF. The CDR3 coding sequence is TGTGCCACCAGACAGACAGACAACACCGGGGAGCTGTTTTTT.

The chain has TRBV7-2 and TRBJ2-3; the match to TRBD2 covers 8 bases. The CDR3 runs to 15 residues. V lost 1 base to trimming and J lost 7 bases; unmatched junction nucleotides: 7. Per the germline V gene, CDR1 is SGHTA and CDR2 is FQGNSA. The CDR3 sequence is CASSLESGRGNTQYF. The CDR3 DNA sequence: TGTGCCAGCAGCTTAGAAAGCGGGAGAGGAAATACGCAGTATTTT.

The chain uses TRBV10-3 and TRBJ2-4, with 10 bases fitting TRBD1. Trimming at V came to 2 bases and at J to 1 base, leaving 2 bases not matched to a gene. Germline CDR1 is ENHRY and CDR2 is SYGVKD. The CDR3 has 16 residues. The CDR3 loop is CAISERTGGAKNIQYF. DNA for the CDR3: TGTGCCATCAGTGAGAGGACAGGGGGGGCCAAAAACATTCAGTACTTC.

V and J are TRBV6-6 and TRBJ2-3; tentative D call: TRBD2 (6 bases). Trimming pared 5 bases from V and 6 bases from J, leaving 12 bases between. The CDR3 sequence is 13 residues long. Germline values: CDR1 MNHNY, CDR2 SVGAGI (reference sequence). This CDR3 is CASSPHAGDTQYF. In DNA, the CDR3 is TGTGCCAGCAGTCCACATGCGGGGGATACGCAGTATTTT.

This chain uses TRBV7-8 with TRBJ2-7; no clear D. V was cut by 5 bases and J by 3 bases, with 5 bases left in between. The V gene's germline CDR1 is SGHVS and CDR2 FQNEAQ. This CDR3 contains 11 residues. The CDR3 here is CASSPGYEQYF. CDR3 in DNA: TGTGCCAGCAGCCCAGGCTACGAGCAGTACTTC.

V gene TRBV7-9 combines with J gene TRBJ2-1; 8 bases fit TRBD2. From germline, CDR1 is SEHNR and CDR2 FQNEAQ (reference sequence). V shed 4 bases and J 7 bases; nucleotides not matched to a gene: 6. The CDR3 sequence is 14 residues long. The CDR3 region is CASSSGLGGNEQFF. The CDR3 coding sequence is TGTGCCAGCAGCTCGGGACTAGGAGGAAATGAGCAGTTCTTC.

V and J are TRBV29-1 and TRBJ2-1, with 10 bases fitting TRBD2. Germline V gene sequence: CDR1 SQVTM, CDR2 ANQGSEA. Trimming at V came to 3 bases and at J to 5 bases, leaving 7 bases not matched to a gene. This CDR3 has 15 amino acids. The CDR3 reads CSVESSGSFNNEQFF. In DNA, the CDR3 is TGCAGCGTTGAGTCTAGCGGGAGTTTCAACAATGAGCAGTTCTTC.

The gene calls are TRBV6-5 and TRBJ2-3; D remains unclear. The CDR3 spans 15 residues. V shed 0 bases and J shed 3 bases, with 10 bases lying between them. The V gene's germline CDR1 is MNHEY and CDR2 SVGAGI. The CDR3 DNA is TGTGCCAGCAGTTACTCATCCATGTTTACAGATACGCAGTATTTT. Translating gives CASSYSSMFTDTQYF.

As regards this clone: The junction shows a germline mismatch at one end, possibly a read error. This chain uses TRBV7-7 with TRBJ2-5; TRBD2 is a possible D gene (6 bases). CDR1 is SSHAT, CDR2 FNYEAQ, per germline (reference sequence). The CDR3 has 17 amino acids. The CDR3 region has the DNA TGTGCTAGCAGCCCACAGGCTGGTCGAGGCGGGGAAGAGACCCAGTACTTC. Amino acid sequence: CASSPQAGRGGEETQYF.

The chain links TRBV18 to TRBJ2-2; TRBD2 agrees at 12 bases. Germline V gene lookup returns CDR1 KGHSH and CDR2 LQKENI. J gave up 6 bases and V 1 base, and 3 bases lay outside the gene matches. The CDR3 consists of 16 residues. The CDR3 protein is CASSPLLAGGAGELFF. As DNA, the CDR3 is TGTGCCAGCTCACCACTACTAGCGGGAGGAGCCGGGGAGCTGTTTTTT.

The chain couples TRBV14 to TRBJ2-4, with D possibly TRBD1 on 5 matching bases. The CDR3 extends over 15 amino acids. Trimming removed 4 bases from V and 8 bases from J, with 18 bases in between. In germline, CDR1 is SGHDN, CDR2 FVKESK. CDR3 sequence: CASSPARYKGDIQYF. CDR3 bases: TGTGCCAGCAGCCCTGCGCGATACAAAGGGGACATTCAGTACTTC.

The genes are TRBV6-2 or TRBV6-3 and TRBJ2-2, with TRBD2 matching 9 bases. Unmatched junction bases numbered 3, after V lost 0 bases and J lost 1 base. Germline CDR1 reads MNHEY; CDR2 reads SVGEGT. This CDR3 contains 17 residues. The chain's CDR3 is CASSYSLAGRNTGELFF. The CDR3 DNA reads TGTGCCAGCAGTTACTCTCTAGCGGGGAGGAACACCGGGGAGCTGTTTTTT.

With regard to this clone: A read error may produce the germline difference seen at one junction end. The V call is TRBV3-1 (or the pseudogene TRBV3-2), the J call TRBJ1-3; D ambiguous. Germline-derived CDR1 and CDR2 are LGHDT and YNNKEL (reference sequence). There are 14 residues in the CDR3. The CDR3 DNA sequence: TGTGCCAGCAGCGAAGATGTGTCGGGAAACACCATATATTTT. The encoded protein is CASSEDVSGNTIYF.

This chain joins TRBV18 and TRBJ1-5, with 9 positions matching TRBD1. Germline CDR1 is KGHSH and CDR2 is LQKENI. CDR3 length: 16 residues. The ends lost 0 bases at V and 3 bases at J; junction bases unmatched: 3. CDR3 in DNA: TGTGCCAGCTCACCACCGACAGGGGGGTACAATCAGCCCCAGCATTTT. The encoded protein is CASSPPTGGYNQPQHF. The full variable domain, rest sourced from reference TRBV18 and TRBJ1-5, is NAGVMQNPRHLVRRRGQEARLRCSPMKGHSHVYWYRQLPEEGLKFMVYLQKENIIDESGMPKERFSAEFPKEGPSILRIQQVVRGDSAAYFCASSPPTGGYNQPQHFGDGTRLSIL.

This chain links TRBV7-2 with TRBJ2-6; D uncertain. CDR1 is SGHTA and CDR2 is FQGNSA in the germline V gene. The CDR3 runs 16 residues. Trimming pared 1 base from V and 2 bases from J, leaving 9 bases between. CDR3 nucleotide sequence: TGTGCCAGCAGCTTAGTCCCAGGTACTGGGGCCAACGTCCTGACTTTC. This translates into CASSLVPGTGANVLTF.

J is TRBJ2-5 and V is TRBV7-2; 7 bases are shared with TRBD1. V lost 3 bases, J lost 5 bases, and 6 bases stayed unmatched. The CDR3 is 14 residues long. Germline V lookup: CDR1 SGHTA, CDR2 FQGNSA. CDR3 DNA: TGTGCCAGCAGCTTCAGGGAGACAGGGGAGACCCAGTACTTC. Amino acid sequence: CASSFRETGETQYF.

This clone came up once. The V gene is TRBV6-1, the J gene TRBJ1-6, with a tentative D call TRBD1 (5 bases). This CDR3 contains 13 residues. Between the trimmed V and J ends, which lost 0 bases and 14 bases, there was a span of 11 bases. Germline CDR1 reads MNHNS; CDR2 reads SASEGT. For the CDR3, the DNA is TGTGCCAGCAGTGAAGCAACAGGCCGGTCCCTCCACTTT. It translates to CASSEATGRSLHF.

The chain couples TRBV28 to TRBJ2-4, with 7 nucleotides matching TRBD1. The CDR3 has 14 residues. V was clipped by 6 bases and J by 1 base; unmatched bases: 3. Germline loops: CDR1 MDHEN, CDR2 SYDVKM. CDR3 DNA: TGTGCCAGCAGCCTACAGGGGGCCAAAAACATTCAGTACTTC. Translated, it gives CASSLQGAKNIQYF.

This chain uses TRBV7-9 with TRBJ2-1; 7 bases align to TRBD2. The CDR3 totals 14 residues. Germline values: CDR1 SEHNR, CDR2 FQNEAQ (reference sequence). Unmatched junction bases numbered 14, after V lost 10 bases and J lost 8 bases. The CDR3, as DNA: TGTGCCACGATCTTAGCGGGCCTGCTCGATGAGCAGTTCTTC. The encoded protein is CATILAGLLDEQFF.

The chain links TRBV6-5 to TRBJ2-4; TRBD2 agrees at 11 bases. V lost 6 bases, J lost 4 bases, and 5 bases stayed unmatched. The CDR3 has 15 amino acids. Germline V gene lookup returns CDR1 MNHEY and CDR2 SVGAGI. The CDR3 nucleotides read TGTGCCAGCAGCCTACGGACTAGCGGGAAAAACATTCAGTACTTC. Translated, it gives CASSLRTSGKNIQYF.

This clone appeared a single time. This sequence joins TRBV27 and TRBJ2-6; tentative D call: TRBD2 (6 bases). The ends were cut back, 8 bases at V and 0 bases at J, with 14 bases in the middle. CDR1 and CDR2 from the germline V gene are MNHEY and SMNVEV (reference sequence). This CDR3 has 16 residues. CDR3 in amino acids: CASPSGTRSGANVLTF. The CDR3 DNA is TGTGCCAGCCCCTCCGGGACTCGCTCTGGGGCCAACGTCCTGACTTTC. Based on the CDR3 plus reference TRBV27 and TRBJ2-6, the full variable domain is EAQVTQNPRYLITVTGKKLTVTCSQNMNHEYMSWYRQDPGLGLRQIYYSMNVEVTDKGDVPEGYKVSRKEKRNFPLILESPSPNQTSLYFCASPSGTRSGANVLTFGAGSRLTVL.